A single sample is the source of the 3 T cell receptor beta chains below, sequenced in a study of blood T cell repertoires in COVID-19. Only in-frame clones appear in the TCRdb table, and some are missing; sequencing was by immunoSEQ multiplex PCR. The sample lists 250,000 to 350,000 clones, approximately 84% seen once, with 1.4% to 1.5% in the top ten. The sequencing sample was made of peripheral blood. The receptors originated from a human donor with COVID-19, enrolled during active disease. The donor label of this sample is uncertain.

The chain employs TRBV7-8 and TRBJ1-5; the D gene is possibly TRBD1 (6 bases). The V gene lost 2 bases and the J gene lost 3 bases, with 20 bases spanning the gap. CDR3 length equals 18 residues. The germline V gene has CDR1 SGHVS and CDR2 FQNEAQ. CDR3 region: CASSLLGGADRYNQPQHF. CDR3 bases: TGTGCCAGCAGCTTATTGGGGGGGGCAGATAGATACAATCAGCCCCAGCATTTT.

The rearrangement uses TRBV5-4 and TRBJ2-3; D perhaps matches TRBD1 (6 bases). Deletions cut 4 bases from V and 6 bases from J, with 18 bases between. The CDR3 is 15 residues long. The germline V gene encodes CDR1 SGHNT and CDR2 YYREEE (reference sequence). The CDR3 here is CASSQFRGSRDTQYF. The CDR3 region has the DNA TGTGCCAGCAGCCAATTCAGGGGTTCCCGTGATACGCAGTATTTT.

The rearrangement joins TRBV2 to TRBJ2-7; 7 nucleotides line up with TRBD1. CDR1 and CDR2 from the germline V gene are SNHLY and FYNNEI. The CDR3 contains 14 residues. Trimming removed 5 bases from V and 6 bases from J; junction bases left unmatched: 10. The CDR3 coding sequence is TGTGCCAGCAGTCTATACAGGGGAAGGGTCGAGCAGTACTTC. This gives the protein CASSLYRGRVEQYF.